The present T cell receptor (beta chain) was sequenced within a study of blood T cell repertoires in COVID-19. Overall study: COVID-19 samples from acute and convalescent phases originated in the United States, Italy and Spain. Nucleic acid was either cDNA or gDNA, and it came from T cells, B-cell-depleted T cells, or PBMCs.

Per the study methods: Researchers report that nucleated cell counts were estimated from reference gene primer amplification. Only in-frame clones appear in the TCRdb table, and some are missing; sequencing was by immunoSEQ multiplex PCR. Clone size and V and J calls were adopted from that table, with D and trimming inferred from the DNA. The sample holds roughly 230,000 clones, approximately 91% seen once. Between the trimmed V and J ends, which lost 3 bases and 5 bases, there was a span of 16 bases. Germline assignment: CDR1 SGHTA and CDR2 FQGNSA. The CDR3 length is 15 residues. What was sequenced was peripheral blood. The V gene is TRBV7-2, the J gene TRBJ1-1; D gene ambiguous. This sequence was found in a human donor in a cohort sampled during active COVID-19. The CDR3, as DNA: TGTGCCAGCAGCTTCCGGTCGGTGGGGAGGACTGAAGCTTTCTTT. Residues: CASSFRSVGRTEAFF. The full variable domain, in which reference TRBV7-2 and TRBJ1-1 provide the parts outside the CDR3, is GAGVSQSPSNKVTEKGKDVELRCDPISGHTALYWYRQSLGQGLEFLIYFQGNSAPDKSGLPSDRFSAERTGGSVSTLTIQRTQQEDSAVYLCASSFRSVGRTEAFFGQGTRLTVV.